The source of this T cell receptor (beta chain) is a study of blood T cell repertoires in COVID-19. The count of this clone is one. Profiling relied on immunoSEQ multiplex PCR, and the TCRdb table lists in-frame clones only, not all of them. The profile covers more than 80,000 clones, with around four fifths appearing a single time and about 2% taken by the ten largest. The junction had 9 bases not matched to a gene; V was cut back by 3 bases and J by 9 bases. Germline V CDR1 and CDR2: SGHRS, YFSETQ. The CDR3 length is 14 residues. The sequenced sample consisted of peripheral blood. This rearrangement joins TRBV5-1 to TRBJ1-5; 7 bases align to TRBD1. This clonotype originated in a woman in her seventies with acute or convalescent COVID-19. The CDR3 region is CASSSGTADGPQHF. The CDR3, as DNA: TGCGCCAGCAGCTCCGGGACAGCTGATGGGCCCCAGCATTTT.